This T cell receptor (beta chain) emerged from a study of T cell responses to AZD1222 COVID-19 vaccine. General study points: Only after the peak T cell response were repertoires sampled.

Of note for this clone: Its specificity is not known.

This table comes from immunoSEQ multiplex PCR, and its TCRdb copy is limited to in-frame clones, with some not included. Seen here are 100,000 to 150,000 clones, around 85% observed once, and the top ten hold just under 4.5%. Trimming took 6 bases from V and 8 from J, leaving 17 bases between them. CDR1 is KGHSH and CDR2 is LQKENI in the germline V gene. CDR3 length: 15 amino acids. The genes are TRBV18 and TRBJ1-6; no clear D. This TCR was sampled from an adult who received the AZD1222 COVID-19 vaccine. The sequences come from peripheral blood, collected 28 days after the second AZD1222 dose. The chain's CDR3 is CASSKTNGQDSPLHF. CDR3 bases: TGTGCCAGCTCCAAGACAAACGGCCAGGATTCACCCCTCCACTTT. The whole variable domain, filled in from reference TRBV18 and TRBJ1-6, reads NAGVMQNPRHLVRRRGQEARLRCSPMKGHSHVYWYRQLPEEGLKFMVYLQKENIIDESGMPKERFSAEFPKEGPSILRIQQVVRGDSAAYFCASSKTNGQDSPLHFGNGTRLTVT.